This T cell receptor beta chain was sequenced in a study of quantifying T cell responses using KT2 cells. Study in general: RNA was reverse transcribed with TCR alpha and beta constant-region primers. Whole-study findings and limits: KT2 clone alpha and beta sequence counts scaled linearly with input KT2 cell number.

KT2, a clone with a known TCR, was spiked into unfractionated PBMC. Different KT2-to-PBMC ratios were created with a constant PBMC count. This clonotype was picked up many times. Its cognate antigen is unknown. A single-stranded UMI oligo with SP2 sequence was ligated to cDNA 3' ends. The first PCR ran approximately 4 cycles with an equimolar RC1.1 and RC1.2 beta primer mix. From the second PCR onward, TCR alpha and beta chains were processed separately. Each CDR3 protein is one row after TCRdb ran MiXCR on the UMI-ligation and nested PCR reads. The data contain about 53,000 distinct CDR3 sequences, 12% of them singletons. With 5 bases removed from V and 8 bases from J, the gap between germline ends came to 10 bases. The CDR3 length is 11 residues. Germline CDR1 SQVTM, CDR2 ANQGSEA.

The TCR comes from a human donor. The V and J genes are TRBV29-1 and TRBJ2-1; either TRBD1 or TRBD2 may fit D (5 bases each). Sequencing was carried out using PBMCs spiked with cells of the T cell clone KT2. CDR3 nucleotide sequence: TGCAGCGTTTCAGGGAGCCATGAGCAGTTCTTC. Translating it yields CSVSGSHEQFF.